This T cell receptor beta chain was recovered during a study of blood T cell repertoires in COVID-19. Across the whole study: PBMCs, B-cell-depleted T cells, or T cells provided the cDNA or gDNA that made up the material.

The germline gives CDR1 SGHAT, CDR2 FQNNGV. The CDR3 spans 15 residues. After removal of 5 bases from V and 4 bases from J, the junction contained 9 bases not matched to a gene. Profiling relied on immunoSEQ multiplex PCR, and the TCRdb table lists in-frame clones only, not all of them. Of over 50,000 clones in the sample, around 87% were seen once. The J gene is TRBJ2-7, the V gene TRBV11-2; 9 positions match TRBD1. The sequence was obtained from a man in his sixties with acute or convalescent COVID-19. The sample consisted of peripheral blood. The CDR3 bases are TGTGCCAGCAGCCAAGCCGGGACAGGGTTTTACGAGCAGTACTTC. Its translation is CASSQAGTGFYEQYF.